The 18 T cell receptor beta chains presented below share a single source sample, sequenced in a study of blood T cell repertoires in COVID-19. Method: immunoSEQ multiplex PCR; TCRdb's copy keeps in-frame clones and lacks some. The sample shows fewer than 100,000 clones, roughly 84% of them seen only once. The specimen sequenced was peripheral blood. The source is a woman of 80 years or more with acute or convalescent COVID-19.

The chain joins TRBV30 to TRBJ2-2; possible D gene TRBD2, 5 bases. The CDR3 runs 17 residues. Germline assignment: CDR1 GTSNPN and CDR2 SVGIG (reference sequence). Trimming shortened V by 0 bases and J by 1 base, and 15 bases separated the two germline ends. The CDR3 DNA is TGTGCCTGGAGTGTACGAGGGCTAGCCATGAACACCGGGGAGCTGTTTTTT. Amino acids: CAWSVRGLAMNTGELFF.

The J gene is TRBJ2-5, the V gene TRBV11-3; tentatively, D is TRBD1 (6 bases). The germline CDR1 and CDR2 sequences are SGHNT and YENEEA. V was cut by 2 bases and J by 4 bases, with 14 bases left in between. The CDR3 totals 15 residues. CDR3 amino acids: CASSLRSGDGETQYF. The CDR3, as DNA: TGTGCCAGCAGCTTAAGGTCAGGGGATGGAGAGACCCAGTACTTC.

This rearrangement joins TRBV6-4 to TRBJ1-2; perhaps TRBD1 as D (5 bases). This CDR3 is 14 amino acids long. Germline V CDR1 and CDR2: MRHNA, SNTAGT. Trimming stripped 6 bases from V and 4 bases from J, with 15 bases between. As DNA, the CDR3 is TGTGCCAGCAGCCCTTCCAGGGTAGGCTATGGCTACACCTTC. This gives the protein CASSPSRVGYGYTF.

The chain joins TRBV6-2 or TRBV6-3 to TRBJ1-2; 7 bases fit TRBD1. This CDR3 comprises 17 residues. CDR1 is MNHEY and CDR2 is SVGEGT in the germline V gene. V gave up 2 bases and J gave up 2 bases; unmatched junction bases: 11. CDR3 loop: CASSYRTLIGGNYGYTF. The CDR3 DNA follows: TGTGCCAGCAGTTACCGAACTTTGATAGGGGGCAACTATGGCTACACCTTC.

The chain recombines TRBV7-9 with TRBJ1-5; unclear D gene. V lost 1 base and J lost 9, with 16 bases in between. This CDR3 comprises 15 residues. The germline V gene encodes CDR1 SEHNR and CDR2 FQNEAQ (reference sequence). The CDR3 region is CASSLGQATPMPQHF. For the CDR3, the DNA is TGTGCCAGCAGCTTAGGGCAAGCGACCCCGATGCCCCAGCATTTT.

V usage is TRBV6-2 or TRBV6-3 and J usage is TRBJ2-4; 9 nucleotides align to TRBD1. Germline loops: CDR1 MNHEY, CDR2 SVGEGT. The CDR3 covers 15 residues. V lost 2 bases to trimming and J lost 8 bases; unmatched junction nucleotides: 7. The CDR3 bases are TGTGCCAGCAGTTACCCCCGGACAGGGGTCTACATTCAGTACTTC. Its translation is CASSYPRTGVYIQYF.

The chain recombines TRBV28 with TRBJ1-1; D perhaps matches TRBD1 (6 bases). Germline V lookup: CDR1 MDHEN, CDR2 SYDVKM. There are 16 residues in the CDR3. V lost 7 bases and J 0 bases, leaving 18 bases between the germline ends. The CDR3 region is CASIPPRGRMNTEAFF. CDR3 nucleotides: TGTGCCAGCATCCCCCCGAGGGGGAGAATGAACACTGAAGCTTTCTTT.

The rearrangement links TRBV10-3 to TRBJ2-1; 9 nucleotides align to TRBD1. The CDR3 contains 14 residues. V was clipped by 6 bases and J by 0 bases; unmatched bases: 0. Germline V gene sequence: CDR1 ENHRY, CDR2 SYGVKD. The CDR3 loop reads CAIRTGGSYNEQFF. Here the CDR3 DNA reads TGTGCCATCAGGACAGGGGGCTCCTACAATGAGCAGTTCTTC.

The chain carries TRBV4-3 and TRBJ1-3; 10 bases are shared with TRBD1. Losses at the gene ends were 2 bases for V and 3 bases for J; bases not matched to a gene: 10. The CDR3 loop spans 18 amino acids. The germline V gene encodes CDR1 LGHNA and CDR2 YSLEER. Here the CDR3 reads CASSQSVTGGIGGNTIYF. As DNA, the CDR3 is TGCGCCAGCAGCCAATCAGTGACAGGGGGCATAGGTGGAAACACCATATATTTT.

This sequence joins TRBV5-6 and TRBJ2-7; D may be TRBD2 (5 bases). Per the germline V gene, CDR1 is SGHDT and CDR2 is YYEEEE. Trimming left V 0 bases short and J 6 bases short, with 10 bases between. This CDR3 has 13 residues. The CDR3 coding sequence is TGTGCCAGCAGCTTGGAGCGGTTCGTCGAGCAGTACTTC. It translates to CASSLERFVEQYF.

The chain carries TRBV11-2 and TRBJ1-2, with D maybe TRBD1 (6 bases). The CDR3 consists of 14 residues. In germline, CDR1 is SGHAT, CDR2 FQNNGV. The V gene lost 2 bases and the J gene lost 6 bases, with 13 bases spanning the gap. CDR3: CASSLNRGANGYTF. In nucleotides, the CDR3 is TGTGCCAGCAGCTTAAACCGGGGGGCGAATGGCTACACCTTC. Drawing the rest from reference TRBV11-2 and TRBJ1-2, the complete variable domain is EAGVAQSPRYKIIEKRQSVAFWCNPISGHATLYWYQQILGQGPKLLIQFQNNGVVDDSQLPKDRFSAERLKGVDSTLKIQPAKLEDSAVYLCASSLNRGANGYTFGSGTRLTVV.

The chain employs TRBV9 and TRBJ1-3; 11 bases agree with TRBD1. Germline V gene sequence: CDR1 SGDLS, CDR2 YYNGEE. The CDR3 runs 16 residues. V lost 0 bases, J lost 12 bases, and 11 bases stayed unmatched. In nucleotides, the CDR3 is TGTGCCAGCAGCGTAGCCCCCGGGACAGGGGGACTTGGCATATATTTT. It translates to CASSVAPGTGGLGIYF.

The V and J genes are TRBV6-5 and TRBJ1-1; 11 nucleotides align to TRBD1. CDR1 and CDR2 from the germline V gene are MNHEY and SVGAGI. With 4 bases clipped from V and 5 bases from J, the junction kept 6 bases outside the gene matches. This CDR3 comprises 15 residues. The CDR3 nucleotides are TGTGCCAGCAGTTTAACCGGGACAGGGGGGACTGAAGCTTTCTTT. Translation gives CASSLTGTGGTEAFF.

The rearrangement uses TRBV3-1 (or the pseudogene TRBV3-2) and TRBJ1-4, with D possibly matching TRBD1 (6 bases). Trimming removed 4 bases from V and 8 bases from J, with 14 bases in between. This CDR3 contains 14 residues. CDR1 is LGHDT and CDR2 is YNNKEL in the germline V gene (reference sequence). CDR3 DNA: TGTGCCAGCAGCCCCCAGGGGCGTGGGGAAAAACTGTTTTTT. Amino acids: CASSPQGRGEKLFF.

The chain links TRBV19 to TRBJ2-7, with D hard to call. In germline, CDR1 is LNHDA, CDR2 SQIVND (reference sequence). V gave up 3 bases and J gave up 2 bases, with 5 bases separating them. The CDR3 loop spans 12 amino acids. The chain's CDR3 is CASSIWPYEQYF. The DNA for the CDR3 is TGTGCCAGTAGTATTTGGCCCTACGAGCAGTACTTC.

The sample holds a few counts of this clone. J is TRBJ2-7 and V is TRBV19, with 12 nucleotides matching TRBD1. Trimming at V came to 4 bases and at J to 5 bases, leaving 3 bases not matched to a gene. Germline CDR1 is LNHDA and CDR2 is SQIVND (reference sequence). The CDR3 runs to 14 residues. Here the CDR3 reads CASSTRDRGHEQYF. The CDR3 DNA reads as TGTGCCAGTAGTACCCGGGACAGGGGGCACGAGCAGTACTTC. Based on the CDR3 plus reference TRBV19 and TRBJ2-7, the full variable domain is DGGITQSPKYLFRKEGQNVTLSCEQNLNHDAMYWYRQDPGQGLRLIYYSQIVNDFQKGDIAEGYSVSREKKESFPLTVTSAQKNPTAFYLCASSTRDRGHEQYFGPGTRLTVT.

The chain has TRBV30 and TRBJ2-2; 7 nucleotides match TRBD2. Germline CDR1 reads GTSNPN; CDR2 reads SVGIG (reference sequence). With 4 bases clipped from V and 3 bases from J, the junction kept 8 bases outside the gene matches. This CDR3 has 15 residues. The CDR3 spells CAWTRSGLDTGELFF. The CDR3 DNA is TGTGCCTGGACCCGTAGCGGGTTAGACACCGGGGAGCTGTTTTTT.

The rearrangement uses TRBV9 and TRBJ1-3; TRBD1 aligns across 7 bases. With 0 bases clipped from V and 9 bases from J, the junction kept 6 bases outside the gene matches. Germline CDR1 SGDLS, CDR2 YYNGEE. This CDR3 contains 14 residues. DNA of the CDR3: TGTGCCAGCAGCGTAGTTCAGGGGGGAGGCACCATATATTTT. Encoded protein: CASSVVQGGGTIYF.